The 14 T cell receptor beta chains presented below share a single source sample, sequenced in a study of blood T cell repertoires in COVID-19 (dated by TCRdb to the early 2020s). The library was obtained by the immunoSEQ multiplex PCR assay. TCRdb took this table from immuneACCESS and kept in-frame rearrangements with V and J called. Such tables lack part of the clones; where checked against another copy, unresolved V genes explain under half of the gap, and the rest is unexplained. This sample holds tens of thousands of clones; 85% to 90% were observed only once. The ten biggest clones cover less than 7.5% of the sample. The sequenced sample consisted of peripheral blood. These receptors all come from an elderly woman with active COVID-19.

This sequence joins TRBV6-1 and TRBJ2-7; D is unresolved. Germline assignment: CDR1 MNHNS and CDR2 SASEGT. V was pared by 2 bases and J by 2 bases, with 4 bases between. This CDR3 is built from 12 residues. The CDR3 here is CASSEPAYEQYF. The CDR3 nucleotides read TGTGCCAGCAGTGAACCCGCCTACGAGCAGTACTTC.

The CDR3, as DNA: TGTGCCACCAGCCCATGGGGAAAGGGGAATGAGCAGTTCTTC. Its protein is CATSPWGKGNEQFF. The V gene is TRBV24-1, the J gene TRBJ2-1; the D gene is possibly TRBD1 (5 bases). The ends were cut back, 7 bases at V and 7 bases at J, with 16 bases in the middle. From germline, CDR1 is KGHDR and CDR2 SFDVKD. The CDR3 runs to 14 residues.

Note on this clone: In the same sample, other DNA sequences code for this CDR3. The V gene is TRBV6-5, the J gene TRBJ2-3, with no clear D. The CDR3 sequence is 12 residues long. Trimming stripped 8 bases from V and 1 base from J, with 7 bases between. Germline V gene data show CDR1 as MNHEY and CDR2 as SVGAGI. The CDR3 region has the DNA TGTGCCAGCGGCCGGGGCACAGATACGCAGTATTTT. Translated: CASGRGTDTQYF.

The chain links TRBV28 to TRBJ1-1; D gene unclear. Per germline, CDR1 MDHEN and CDR2 SYDVKM. Trimming left V 5 bases short and J 1 base short, with 23 bases between. CDR3 length equals 18 residues. CDR3 sequence: CASSPLRVWNQWNTEAFF. The CDR3 nucleotides read TGTGCCAGCAGTCCCCTTCGGGTGTGGAACCAGTGGAACACTGAAGCTTTCTTT. Full variable domain (rest looked up from reference TRBV28 and TRBJ1-1): DVKVTQSSRYLVKRTGEKVFLECVQDMDHENMFWYRQDPGLGLRLIYFSYDVKMKEKGDIPEGYSVSREKKERFSLILESASTNQTSMYLCASSPLRVWNQWNTEAFFGQGTRLTVV.

This chain joins TRBV7-3 and TRBJ2-3; D may be TRBD2 (6 bases). This CDR3 has 15 residues. Germline V gene lookup returns CDR1 SGHTA and CDR2 FQGTGA. Trimming removed 2 bases from V and 1 base from J, with 10 bases in between. CDR3 residues: CASSLFGTRTDTQYF. In nucleotides, the CDR3 is TGTGCCAGCAGCTTATTTGGGACTCGCACAGATACGCAGTATTTT.

V usage is TRBV4-3 and J usage is TRBJ2-2; TRBD2 matches at 9 bases. With V trimmed by 5 bases and J by 4 bases, 11 bases remained unmatched. The CDR3 length is 17 residues. From germline, CDR1 is LGHNA and CDR2 YSLEER. The CDR3 DNA follows: TGCGCCAGCAGCAAGGGTGTAGCGGGAGAGGTCACCGGGGAGCTGTTTTTT. Translation gives CASSKGVAGEVTGELFF.

For the CDR3, the DNA is TGTGCCAGCAGCAAAGCGCTCAGGAATCTACCCCGTTCCTTGAATTCACCCCTCCACTTT. This codes for CASSKALRNLPRSLNSPLHF. The chain couples TRBV21-1 to TRBJ1-6; the D call in the table, TRBD1, was not verified against the DNA. TRBV21-1 is described as a pseudogene. This CDR3 comprises 20 residues.

CDR3 loop: CASSFPSSGRTNEQFF. The CDR3 DNA reads as TGTGCCAGTAGTTTTCCGAGTAGCGGGAGGACAAATGAGCAGTTCTTC. The V and J genes are TRBV19 and TRBJ2-1, with TRBD2 identical over 10 bases. Trimming at V came to 5 bases and at J to 7 bases, leaving 11 bases not matched to a gene. This CDR3 comprises 16 residues. The germline CDR1 and CDR2 sequences are LNHDA and SQIVND (reference sequence).

The chain recombines TRBV2 with TRBJ1-3; 8 bases agree with TRBD1. The CDR3 spans 15 residues. Trimming took 7 bases from V and 5 from J; bases not matched to a gene: 10. CDR1 is SNHLY, CDR2 FYNNEI, per germline. As DNA, the CDR3 is TGTGCCAGCAATCCGGACAGGGTTAATCGAAACACCATATATTTT. This codes for CASNPDRVNRNTIYF.

This chain links TRBV6-2 or TRBV6-3 with TRBJ1-2; 7 positions agree with TRBD1. The CDR3 contains 15 residues. V shed 6 bases, J shed 4 bases, and the junction held 11 bases outside the gene matches. The germline CDR1 and CDR2 sequences are MNHEY and SVGEGT. The CDR3 sequence is CASSPPGQPIYGYTF. In DNA form, the CDR3 reads TGTGCCAGCAGCCCACCGGGACAGCCGATCTATGGCTACACCTTC.

The chain employs TRBV11-2 and TRBJ1-5; TRBD1 matches at 9 bases. Losses at the gene ends were 5 bases for V and 3 bases for J; bases not matched to a gene: 11. Germline CDR1 is SGHAT and CDR2 is FQNNGV. The CDR3 spans 17 residues. CDR3 amino acids: CASSLHRRDRANQPQHF. The DNA of the CDR3 is TGTGCCAGCAGCCTCCACCGCCGGGACAGGGCCAATCAGCCCCAGCATTTT.

The rearrangement joins TRBV5-4 to TRBJ1-3, with D maybe TRBD1 (5 bases). V lost 0 bases to trimming and J lost 0 bases, with 13 bases between them. The CDR3 loop spans 17 amino acids. Germline V gene sequence: CDR1 SGHNT, CDR2 YYREEE (reference sequence). The CDR3 here is CASSLGGQGPSGNTIYF. Here the CDR3 DNA reads TGTGCCAGCAGCTTGGGAGGTCAGGGTCCCTCTGGAAACACCATATATTTT.

The gene calls are TRBV5-4 and TRBJ2-1; D perhaps matches TRBD1 (6 bases). This CDR3 comprises 15 residues. V was trimmed by 0 bases and J by 9 bases, leaving 16 bases between them. Germline V gene sequence: CDR1 SGHNT, CDR2 YYREEE (reference sequence). The CDR3 nucleotides read TGTGCCAGCAGCTTGGATTCACTCCTAGGGGGTGAGCAGTTCTTC. Protein sequence: CASSLDSLLGGEQFF.

The chain has TRBV18 and TRBJ1-5; 7 nucleotides align to TRBD1. Germline V gives CDR1 KGHSH, CDR2 LQKENI. With V trimmed by 1 base and J by 1 base, 1 base remained unmatched. The CDR3 runs to 15 residues. CDR3 in DNA: TGTGCCAGCTCACCACAGACAGGGAGCAATCAGCCCCAGCATTTT. It translates to CASSPQTGSNQPQHF.